This T cell receptor (beta chain) was captured by sequencing in a study of blood T cell repertoires in COVID-19. Membership in each cohort depended on participant-reported clinical history. Profiled with immunoSEQ multiplex PCR; TCRdb holds only in-frame clones, not every one. The sample shows roughly 300,000 clones, 92% of them seen only once. This CDR3 spans 11 amino acids. Germline loops: CDR1 SEHNR, CDR2 FQNEAQ (reference sequence). With 11 bases clipped from V and 5 bases from J, the junction kept 6 bases outside the gene matches. This sequence was found in a woman in her twenties or thirties who had recovered from COVID-19. Sequencing was performed on PBMCs or T cells enriched from blood (not recorded which). The chain couples TRBV7-9 to TRBJ2-7; the match to TRBD1 covers 7 bases. The CDR3, as DNA: TGTGCCGGGGGACAGCTGCACGAGCAGTACTTC. This translates into CAGGQLHEQYF.